This T cell receptor beta chain emerged from a study of shared clonotypes between healthy human individuals. Study-wide context: The composition of the donors was a couple of women and a few men aged 18 to 49. Study-level points and caveats: Sampling was confined to blood; repertoires within tissues likely differ.

Clones were read by immunoSEQ multiplex PCR, and TCRdb kept only the in-frame ones, dropping some. Among 760,000 or so clones listed, about 96% were seen once. In the case of this clone: What it binds is unknown.

The naive CD8 subset, CD45RO-negative cells positively selected for CCR7, excluded terminally differentiated effector memory CD45RA+ cells. The length of the CDR3 is 16 residues. Germline lookup yields CDR1 PRHDT and CDR2 FYEKMQ (reference sequence). V lost 2 bases to trimming and J lost 7 bases, with 21 bases between them. The sequence was obtained from a man aged 30-40 years in good health. This rearrangement joins TRBV13 to TRBJ2-7; either TRBD1 or TRBD2 may supply D (5 bases each). Source material: naive CD8+ T cells sorted from blood. DNA for the CDR3: TGTGCCAGCAGCTTATGGGGGACCCCCCGTGCTCTTGAGCAGTACTTC. Protein: CASSLWGTPRALEQYF.